This T cell receptor (beta chain) is from a study of CD8+CD57+ T cells in acquired aplastic anemia (dated by TCRdb to 2016 to 2019). Describing the broader study: Extracted DNA from sorted CD4+ and CD8+ cells averaged around 3.2 ug, ranging from roughly 0.19 to 27.4 ug. CD8+CD57+ expansion was defined as frequency above the mean frequency observed in healthy subjects. Here is what the overall study found, with its caveats: Twenty-nine CD8+ CDR3 sequences were shared between patients and controls but appeared highly expressed in patients and within their immunodominant clones. No significant difference in CD8+ Simpson's diversity was found between patients and healthy controls (P=0.060).

The patients picked for sequencing were ones in whom flow cytometry had shown an expansion of CD8+CD57+ cells. Every patient had severe acquired aplastic anemia, diagnosed using the International Study of Aplastic Anemia and Agranulocytosis and Camitta criteria. Patients had received no therapy at the time of blood sampling. In this study, sorted CD4+ and CD8+ T cells from the blood of healthy subjects and of severe aplastic anemia patients had their TCR repertoires deep-sequenced. Patients were enrolled in the USA under clinicaltrials.gov protocols 00001620, 01623167, 00001397, 00071045, 00081523 and 00961064. Ficoll-Paque density gradient centrifugation was used to isolate peripheral blood mononuclear cells. CD4+ and CD8+ T cells were sorted by FACS or magnetic beads before DNA extraction. This clonotype has only a few counts. Its antigen has not been determined. No base quality values were provided; no much bigger clone lies one nucleotide off.

Profiling of TCR beta VDJ combinations and CDR3 sequences used genomic DNA as the template. An Illumina HiSeq 2000 was used for TCR repertoire sequencing. The source study handled its data this way. Repertoire assessment relied on Simpson's diversity index, CDR3 size and DJ length profiles, and TRBV/TRBJ rearrangement plots. The immunodominant clone was defined as the most abundant DNA sequence in deep sequencing data. CDR3 amino acid sequences were screened for sharing across subjects and compared with published repertoires and the VDJdb database. TCRdb took the public reads, trimmed them with fastp at Q25, ran MiXCR for clone calling and kept in-frame beta chains. Rows merge per CDR3 protein into single entries with the most common DNA and genes. TCRdb, rather than the study authors, made the V and J calls. In this sample the table shows roughly 260,000 distinct CDR3 sequences, approximately 45% of which occur a single time. 7% to 10% of the sample rests with the top ten.

The CDR1 and CDR2 encoded by the germline V gene are SQVTM and ANQGSEA. The CDR3 runs 14 amino acids, cysteine and phenylalanine included. The entry retains the CDR3 DNA only, 42 bases that are in frame from base 1. V is reduced by 1 base and J by 4 bases, leaving a spacing of 13 bases between them. The chain is assembled from TRBV29-1 and TRBJ1-2, and TRBD1 may be the D gene, going by 5 matching bases. The sample was sorted CD4+, CD8+, or CD8+CD57+ T cells (not recorded which) from PBMCs. The receptor comes from a human donor with aplastic anemia. The CDR3 loop reads CSVEGGSGPYGYTF. The DNA sequence follows: TGCAGCGTTGAAGGGGGGTCAGGACCCTATGGCTACACCTTC.